One T cell receptor (beta chain) is described in this entry. The data were obtained in a study of blood T cell repertoires in COVID-19. Measured with immunoSEQ multiplex PCR; TCRdb has only the in-frame clones, and not every one. The profile shows around 20,000 clones, around 73% of them singletons. The germline V gene has CDR1 SQVTM and CDR2 ANQGSEA. V dropped 7 bases and J dropped 3; count of bases not matched to a gene: 8. CDR3 length: 14 residues. The chain joins TRBV29-1 to TRBJ2-3; TRBD1 matches 9 bases. The receptor was derived from a human donor in a cohort sampled during active or convalescent COVID-19. Sample: peripheral blood. CDR3 sequence (DNA): TGCAGCGCGAAGGGACAGGGTAAAACAGATACGCAGTATTTT. Protein sequence: CSAKGQGKTDTQYF.